Listed below are T cell receptor beta chains from one sample, sequenced in a study of beta chain features in type 1 diabetes. Data came from immunoSEQ multiplex PCR; TCRdb stores just in-frame clones and leaves some out. The data show about 900,000 clones, 17% seen once. Sequences were obtained from naive CD4+ T cells from blood. The source of these receptors is a woman between 18 and 29 years old in good health. The CDR3 runs from the conserved cysteine through the conserved F or W. D genes are given only for firm matches. Expanded clones get a size class; other rows say once, few or many, or leave the size out.

clone size	J gene	D gene	V gene	CDR3 protein	CDR3 DNA
NA	TRBJ2-3	TRBD1	TRBV12-5	CASAPGTGSIDTQYF	TGTGCTAGTGCTCCCGGGACAGGGAGTATAGATACGCAGTATTTT
NA	TRBJ2-7	TRBD2	TRBV9	CASSVRGDPGPYEQYF	TGTGCCAGCAGCGTACGGGGGGACCCTGGACCCTACGAGCAGTACTTC
NA	TRBJ2-5	NA	TRBV5-4	CASSLGGTQETQYF	TGTGCCAGCAGCTTGGGCGGGACCCAAGAGACCCAGTACTTC
few	TRBJ2-7	TRBD2	TRBV5-6	CASSSIAGGGEQYF	TGTGCCAGCAGCTCGATAGCGGGAGGTGGTGAGCAGTACTTC
few	TRBJ2-1	TRBD2	TRBV5-1	CASSPLLAGGQNEQFF	TGCGCCAGCAGCCCACTACTAGCGGGAGGCCAGAATGAGCAGTTCTTC
NA	TRBJ1-2	NA	TRBV6-5	CASSKTSYGYTF	TGTGCCAGCAGTAAGACTTCCTATGGCTACACCTTC
few	TRBJ2-5	NA	TRBV7-3	CASSLDGSARAAQYF	TGTGCCAGCAGCCTTGACGGATCGGCCCGAGCCGCCCAGTACTTC
NA	TRBJ2-7	NA	TRBV28	CASSLSSPSEQYF	TGTGCCAGCAGTTTATCATCCCCGTCCGAGCAGTACTTC
NA	TRBJ2-7	TRBD1	TRBV11-2	CASSLRDRGYEQYF	TGTGCCAGCAGCCTCCGGGACAGGGGCTACGAGCAGTACTTC
NA	TRBJ2-7	NA	TRBV28	CASSIDRNYEQYF	TGTGCCAGCAGTATTGACAGAAACTACGAGCAGTACTTC
few	TRBJ1-4	NA	TRBV14	CASSQFSWDNEKLFF	TGTGCCAGCAGCCAATTTTCGTGGGATAATGAAAAACTGTTTTTT
once	TRBJ1-3	NA	TRBV6-5	CASSYTTGLPGNTIYF	TGTGCCAGCAGTTATACGACAGGACTCCCTGGAAACACCATATATTTT
NA	TRBJ2-7	TRBD1	TRBV5-4	CASSGTGEAYEQYF	TGTGCCAGCAGCGGGACAGGAGAAGCCTACGAGCAGTACTTC
few	TRBJ1-2	NA	TRBV9	CASSPQAGGRSDGYTF	TGTGCCAGCAGCCCCCAGGCGGGGGGGCGATCGGACGGCTACACCTTC
few	TRBJ2-1	NA	TRBV7-2	CASSVPGSVRYNEQFF	TGTGCCAGCAGCGTACCAGGGTCCGTACGCTACAATGAGCAGTTCTTC
few	TRBJ2-7	NA	TRBV4-3	CASSQDFGRSSYEQYF	TGCGCCAGCAGCCAAGATTTCGGCCGGAGCTCCTACGAGCAGTACTTC
many	TRBJ2-1	NA	TRBV7-9	CASSFNEQFF	TGTGCCAGCAGCTTCAATGAGCAGTTCTTC
few	TRBJ2-3	TRBD2	TRBV9	CASSVDSGTDTQYF	TGTGCCAGCAGCGTGGATAGCGGGACAGATACGCAGTATTTT
many	TRBJ1-2	NA	TRBV19	CASSLPEGNYGYTF	TGTGCCAGTAGTCTCCCGGAGGGGAACTATGGCTACACCTTC
NA	TRBJ2-5	NA	TRBV7-6	CASSLWGSSVQETQYF	TGTGCCAGCAGCTTATGGGGGAGTTCGGTCCAAGAGACCCAGTACTTC
NA	TRBJ2-1	NA	TRBV6-6	CASSHPTRGNEQFF	TGTGCCAGCAGCCACCCCACTAGAGGAAATGAGCAGTTCTTC
few	TRBJ2-7	TRBD2	TRBV5-1	CASSRRTSGRVDYEQYF	TGCGCCAGCAGCAGAAGGACTAGCGGGAGGGTAGACTACGAGCAGTACTTC
NA	TRBJ2-7	TRBD2	TRBV6-1	CASSEDGGAYEQYF	TGTGCCAGCAGTGAAGATGGGGGGGCCTACGAGCAGTACTTC
few	TRBJ2-2	NA	TRBV7-2	CASSLQGLGTGELFF	TGTGCCAGCAGCCTACAGGGATTGGGCACCGGGGAGCTGTTTTTT
NA	TRBJ2-1	NA	TRBV29-1	CSVVLLSYNEQFF	TGCAGCGTTGTTCTTCTTTCCTACAATGAGCAGTTCTTC
NA	TRBJ1-1	NA	TRBV29-1	CSVGSREGGWRTEAFF	TGCAGCGTTGGGAGCCGAGAGGGAGGGTGGCGAACTGAAGCTTTCTTT
NA	TRBJ2-1	NA	TRBV6-5	CASRPRGLPSNEQFF	TGTGCCAGCAGACCCCGGGGGCTCCCAAGTAATGAGCAGTTCTTC
few	TRBJ2-1	NA	TRBV2	CASSERSYNEQFF	TGTGCCAGCAGTGAACGGAGTTACAATGAGCAGTTCTTC
few	TRBJ2-2	NA	TRBV18	CASSRITRVNTGELFF	TGTGCCAGCTCACGGATAACTCGGGTCAACACCGGGGAGCTGTTTTTT
NA	TRBJ2-1	TRBD2	TRBV28	CASSLGTSGSNEQFF	TGTGCCAGCAGTCTCGGGACTAGCGGGAGCAATGAGCAGTTCTTC
few	TRBJ2-1	TRBD1	TRBV11-1	CASSFTGVRVDEQFF	TGTGCCAGCAGCTTCACAGGGGTGAGGGTCGATGAGCAGTTCTTC
NA	TRBJ2-3	TRBD2	TRBV28	CASSPPSGMVTYF	TGTGCCAGCAGTCCCCCTAGCGGGATGGTTACGTATTTT
NA	TRBJ2-5	TRBD2	TRBV6-6	CASSLAGGETQYF	TGTGCCAGCAGTCTAGCGGGAGGGGAGACCCAGTACTTC
few	TRBJ1-3	TRBD1	TRBV5-4	CASSPTTGAGNTIYF	TGTGCCAGCAGCCCTACGACAGGGGCTGGAAACACCATATATTTT
NA	TRBJ2-2	NA	TRBV7-8	CASSPGRGVPGELFF	TGTGCCAGCAGCCCGGGACGCGGGGTGCCCGGGGAGCTGTTTTTT
NA	TRBJ2-7	TRBD1	TRBV5-5	CASSLASTRGTGRMDEQYF	TGTGCCAGCAGCTTGGCCTCTACACGCGGGACAGGACGTATGGACGAGCAGTACTTC
NA	TRBJ2-2	TRBD2	TRBV19	CASSIGVAGPGELFF	TGTGCCAGTAGTATAGGGGTAGCGGGACCCGGGGAGCTGTTTTTT
few	TRBJ1-1	NA	TRBV18	CASSPSSGTMNTEAFF	TGTGCCAGCTCACCAAGCTCAGGGACCATGAACACTGAAGCTTTCTTT
NA	TRBJ2-7	NA	TRBV19	CASSIKGRFEQYF	TGTGCCAGTAGTATCAAGGGAAGATTCGAGCAGTACTTC
NA	TRBJ2-3	TRBD2	TRBV6-1	CASSEPGLGADTQYF	TGTGCCAGCAGTGAACCCGGACTAGGTGCAGATACGCAGTATTTT
few	TRBJ2-1	NA	TRBV19	CASSIPGQTRRPNSYNEQFF	TGTGCCAGTAGTATTCCGGGACAGACTAGGCGGCCTAACTCCTACAATGAGCAGTTCTTC
NA	TRBJ2-5	NA	TRBV7-2	CASSTDQETQYF	TGTGCCAGCAGCACCGACCAAGAGACCCAGTACTTC
NA	TRBJ1-1	NA	TRBV18	CASSPYDTEAFF	TGTGCCAGCTCACCATACGACACTGAAGCTTTCTTT
NA	TRBJ2-1	TRBD2	TRBV7-3	CASSFGLAGVKNEQFF	TGTGCCAGCAGCTTTGGCCTAGCGGGAGTTAAGAATGAGCAGTTCTTC
NA	TRBJ1-2	NA	TRBV7-3	CASSLQGGYGYTF	TGTGCCAGCAGCCTCCAAGGGGGATATGGCTACACCTTC
NA	TRBJ1-5	NA	TRBV19	CASSITGVRNQPQHF	TGTGCCAGTAGTATTACAGGCGTGAGGAATCAGCCCCAGCATTTT